These 31 T cell receptor beta chains were all obtained from the same sample, sequenced in a study of regulatory T cells in long-lasting Graves disease (dated by TCRdb to about 2021). The time point label for this specimen denotes: newly diagnosed GD, antithyroid drugs for less than 3 months. For both TCR sequencing and RNA sequencing, RNA was extracted from PBMCs using TRIzol. To prepare the library, multiplex PCR was applied. The listed sequencing device is Illumina HiSeq 4000. TCR beta libraries were built with iRepertoire HTBI primers and Arm-PCR amplification of CDR3 regions. TCRdb reprocessed the public reads (quality trimming at Q25 with fastp, clone calling with MiXCR) and kept in-frame beta chains. Entries that share a CDR3 protein sequence are merged under the most common genes and DNA. This sample lists about 540,000 distinct CDR3 sequences; roughly 13% were detected once. The biggest ten clones account for roughly a tenth of the sample.

These data are also associated with another study on T cells in Graves' hyperthyroidism and ophthalmopathy.

The specimen comprised peripheral blood mononuclear cells (PBMCs), sampled at new diagnosis, from a patient treated with antithyroid drugs. The receptor set was obtained from a man younger than 40 with Graves disease. Donor details come from another sample of the same person, matched by shared clones.

This clonotype was recorded many times. The chain employs TRBV12-3 or TRBV12-4 and TRBJ1-2; 8 nucleotides agree with TRBD1. The CDR3 spans 16 residues. After removal of 5 bases from V and 7 bases from J, the junction contained 15 bases not matched to a gene. DNA of the CDR3: TGTGCCAGCAGTCCCATCGCAGCAGGGGGCGCGTTTGGCTACACCTTC. It codes for CASSPIAAGGAFGYTF.

This clonotype occurred once. This sequence may be a read error, since a much larger clone differs from it by one base. The chain couples TRBV6-2 or TRBV6-3 to TRBJ2-1; 11 bases are shared with TRBD2. This CDR3 has 15 amino acids. Germline lookup yields CDR1 MNHEY and CDR2 SVGEGT. The DNA for the CDR3 is TGTGCCAGCAGTTACAGGGCTAGCGGGAGGAATGGGCAGTTCTTC. This encodes CASSYRASGRNGQFF.

This clonotype was observed at least ten times. The chain carries TRBV6-5 and TRBJ2-4; D unresolved. The CDR3 runs to 15 residues. V dropped 0 bases and J dropped 0 bases, with 6 bases sitting between them. Germline assignment: CDR1 MNHEY and CDR2 SVGAGI. The DNA for the CDR3 is TGTGCCAGCAGTTACTCGTCCCTAGCCAAAAACATTCAGTACTTC. Amino acid sequence: CASSYSSLAKNIQYF.

This clonotype was recorded many times. V usage is TRBV11-1 and J usage is TRBJ2-5; D is possibly TRBD1 (6 bases). Trimming left V 5 bases short and J 7 bases short, with 14 bases between. The CDR3 loop spans 13 amino acids. CDR1 is SGHAT and CDR2 is FQDESV in the germline V gene (reference sequence). CDR3 sequence: CASSDNRDRTQYF. The CDR3 region has the DNA TGTGCCAGCAGCGACAACAGGGATCGGACCCAGTACTTC. The variable domain in full, completed from reference TRBV11-1 and TRBJ2-5, reads EAEVAQSPRYKITEKSQAVAFWCDPISGHATLYWYRQILGQGPELLVQFQDESVVDDSQLPKDRFSAERLKGVDSTLKIQPAELGDSAMYLCASSDNRDRTQYFGPGTRLLVL.

V is TRBV7-9 and J is TRBJ2-7; 10 nucleotides align to TRBD2. The ends lost 5 bases at V and 3 bases at J; junction bases unmatched: 10. CDR3 length: 16 amino acids. Germline CDR1 is SEHNR and CDR2 is FQNEAQ (reference sequence). CDR3 sequence (DNA): TGTGCCAGCAGCCAAGGTCCCCAGCGGGAGGGCTACGAGCAGTACTTC. Encoded protein: CASSQGPQREGYEQYF.

There are many counts of this clonotype. The V and J genes are TRBV3-1 and TRBJ2-3; D remains ambiguous. Trimming pared 1 base from V and 0 bases from J, leaving 5 bases between. Germline assignment: CDR1 LGHDT and CDR2 YNNKEL (reference sequence). This CDR3 is built from 14 residues. Written as DNA, the CDR3 is TGTGCCAGCAGCCAAGGGTCTAGCACAGATACGCAGTATTTT. Its protein product is CASSQGSSTDTQYF.

Remarks on this clonotype: One end of the junction does not line up with germline, which may come from a read error. The rearrangement links TRBV4-2 to TRBJ1-3; D unresolved. The CDR3 runs 14 residues. Germline V lookup: CDR1 LGHNA, CDR2 YNFKEQ. The CDR3 DNA sequence: TGTACCAGCAGCCAAGAGTTATCTGGAAACACCATATATTTT. Translating it yields CTSSQELSGNTIYF.

This clonotype was found many times. The rearrangement uses TRBV6-1 and TRBJ1-3; no reliable D call. V lost 7 bases, J lost 0 bases, and 13 bases lay in between. The germline CDR1 and CDR2 sequences are MNHNS and SASEGT. The CDR3 length is 15 residues. CDR3 region: CASIMRRSSGNTIYF. The CDR3 DNA is TGTGCCAGCATCATGCGGCGGAGCTCTGGAAACACCATATATTTT.

The gene calls are TRBV5-1 and TRBJ1-1; possible D gene TRBD1, 6 bases. The germline V gene has CDR1 SGHRS and CDR2 YFSETQ. The CDR3 contains 17 residues. V was trimmed by 2 bases and J by 0 bases, leaving 17 bases between them. In nucleotides, the CDR3 is TGCGCCAGCAGCTTATGGTTTCTCCAGGGGATGAACACTGAAGCTTTCTTT. This gives the protein CASSLWFLQGMNTEAFF.

This clonotype was found many times. J is TRBJ1-2 and V is TRBV28; perhaps TRBD1 as D (6 bases). This CDR3 region has 17 residues. V lost 8 bases and J lost 2, with 24 bases in between. Germline assignment: CDR1 MDHEN and CDR2 SYDVKM. CDR3 DNA sequence: TGTGCCAGCTCCCCCGGGGGACACTGGGAGGCCAACTATGGCTACACCTTC. Encoded protein: CASSPGGHWEANYGYTF.

The rearrangement uses TRBV7-2 and TRBJ2-3, with TRBD2 identical over 8 bases. V was clipped by 5 bases and J by 6 bases; unmatched bases: 13. Germline-derived CDR1 and CDR2 are SGHTA and FQGNSA. The CDR3 sequence is 16 residues long. CDR3 in amino acids: CASSRRWREAVDTQYF. CDR3 nucleotide sequence: TGTGCCAGCAGCCGCAGATGGCGGGAGGCCGTCGATACGCAGTATTTT.

Remarks on this clonotype: Possible read error: a much larger clone is one base away. The chain uses TRBV6-1 and TRBJ1-5; TRBD1 agrees at 8 bases. The CDR3 loop spans 16 amino acids. Germline CDR1 and CDR2: MNHNS and SASEGT. V shed 5 bases and J 5 bases; nucleotides not matched to a gene: 11. CDR3 sequence reads: CASSQGQGRSDQPQHF. DNA of the CDR3: TGTGCCAGCAGTCAAGGACAGGGTCGGAGCGATCAGCCCCAGCATTTT.

This clonotype has a single count. V gene TRBV7-9 combines with J gene TRBJ2-2, with 8 bases fitting TRBD2. Germline V gives CDR1 SEHNR, CDR2 FQNEAQ (reference sequence). V gave up 4 bases and J gave up 0 bases; unmatched junction bases: 10. This CDR3 is built from 18 residues. The CDR3 nucleotides read TGTGCCAGCAGCTCCGCCGGCAGACTAGCGACGAACACCGGGGAGCTGTTTTTT. It encodes CASSSAGRLATNTGELFF. Combining the CDR3 with reference TRBV7-9 and TRBJ2-2 gives the whole variable domain DTGVSQNPRHKITKRGQNVTFRCDPISEHNRLYWYRQTLGQGPEFLTYFQNEAQLEKSRLLSDRFSAERPKGSFSTLEIQRTEQGDSAMYLCASSSAGRLATNTGELFFGEGSRLTVL.

This clonotype has at least ten counts. V is TRBV7-9 and J is TRBJ1-2, with 9 positions matching TRBD1. CDR1 SEHNR and CDR2 FQNEAQ come from the germline V gene (reference sequence). This CDR3 is 16 amino acids long. Losses at the gene ends were 5 bases for V and 0 bases for J; bases not matched to a gene: 7. CDR3 in amino acids: CASSTTGGLPNYGYTF. The CDR3 bases are TGTGCCAGCAGCACCACAGGGGGCCTTCCTAACTATGGCTACACCTTC. Looking up the rest from reference TRBV7-9 and TRBJ1-2 gives the full variable domain: DTGVSQNPRHKITKRGQNVTFRCDPISEHNRLYWYRQTLGQGPEFLTYFQNEAQLEKSRLLSDRFSAERPKGSFSTLEIQRTEQGDSAMYLCASSTTGGLPNYGYTFGSGTRLTVV.

This clonotype has a handful of counts. The chain couples TRBV7-9 to TRBJ2-2; no reliable D call. This CDR3 spans 14 amino acids. Germline lookup yields CDR1 SEHNR and CDR2 FQNEAQ (reference sequence). V lost 3 bases to trimming and J lost 4 bases, with 9 bases between them. CDR3 protein: CASSFIIGTGELFF. The CDR3 DNA reads as TGTGCCAGCAGCTTTATAATCGGCACCGGGGAGCTGTTTTTT.

This clonotype was seen repeatedly, ten times or more. V usage is TRBV5-1 and J usage is TRBJ1-2; possibly TRBD1 for D (5 bases). The V and J ends lost 4 bases and 6 bases respectively, with 19 bases between them. The CDR3 runs 15 residues. CDR1 is SGHRS and CDR2 is YFSETQ in the germline V gene. The CDR3 nucleotides read TGCGCCAGCAGCGCATCCGGGACCACTTTTGATGGCTACACCTTC. Translated: CASSASGTTFDGYTF.

The chain joins TRBV9 to TRBJ1-5, with D unclear. The CDR3 runs to 16 residues. The germline V and J ends were trimmed by 0 bases and 3 bases, with 13 bases remaining between them. Germline CDR1 is SGDLS and CDR2 is YYNGEE. In DNA form, the CDR3 reads TGTGCCAGCAGCGTAGGGTCAGGTACGTTCAATCAGCCCCAGCATTTT. This sequence encodes CASSVGSGTFNQPQHF.

The table lists this clonotype with many counts. This sequence joins TRBV2 and TRBJ1-6; D not certain. V gave up 3 bases and J gave up 7 bases, with 10 bases separating them. Germline CDR1 reads SNHLY; CDR2 reads FYNNEI. The CDR3 contains 14 residues. The CDR3 DNA reads as TGTGCCAGCAGTGATCTGGGGAACAATTCACCCCTCCACTTT. It codes for CASSDLGNNSPLHF.

In its sample, this clonotype was seen a few times. This chain uses TRBV7-9 with TRBJ1-5; no reliable D call. This CDR3 is 13 amino acids long. Germline CDR1 reads SEHNR; CDR2 reads FQNEAQ (reference sequence). The V end lost 7 bases, the J end lost 6 bases, and 13 bases lay between the germline ends. The DNA for the CDR3 is TGTGCCAGCACCTCGCTTATGGGTCAGCCCCAGCATTTT. This gives the protein CASTSLMGQPQHF.

The table lists this clonotype with many counts. The chain joins TRBV10-3 to TRBJ2-3; D remains unclear. CDR1 and CDR2 from the germline V gene are ENHRY and SYGVKD. This CDR3 spans 13 amino acids. Trimming removed 0 bases from V and 7 bases from J, with 8 bases in between. This chain's CDR3 is CAISESTENTQYF. CDR3 sequence (DNA): TGTGCCATCAGTGAGTCTACCGAGAATACGCAGTATTTT.

The V gene is TRBV3-1, the J gene TRBJ2-2; no definite D call. The CDR3 sequence is 15 residues long. The germline gives CDR1 LGHDT, CDR2 YNNKEL (reference sequence). The ends were cut back, 2 bases at V and 7 bases at J, with 14 bases in the middle. CDR3 sequence: CASSQLARLHGELFF. CDR3 in DNA: TGTGCCAGCAGCCAACTCGCGCGCCTCCACGGGGAGCTGTTTTTT.

Many counts were recorded for this clonotype. The chain links TRBV10-3 to TRBJ2-4; TRBD2 matches at 11 bases. The germline gives CDR1 ENHRY, CDR2 SYGVKD. The ends lost 3 bases at V and 4 bases at J; junction bases unmatched: 8. The CDR3 sequence is 17 residues long. For the CDR3, the DNA is TGTGCCATCAGTGATTATGCCGGGACTAGCGGAAAAAACATTCAGTACTTC. Its translation is CAISDYAGTSGKNIQYF.

This clonotype was seen at least ten times. The chain uses TRBV5-1 and TRBJ2-1; 8 bases agree with TRBD1. Germline V gene data show CDR1 as SGHRS and CDR2 as YFSETQ. V shed 4 bases and J 6 bases; nucleotides not matched to a gene: 6. This CDR3 has 14 amino acids. The DNA of the CDR3 is TGCGCCAGCAGCATTCGGACAGGGATCAATGAGCAGTTCTTC. Residues: CASSIRTGINEQFF.

Details on this clonotype: A far larger clone lies a single base away; this is likely a read error. Without the conserved terminal phenylalanine or tryptophan, this CDR3 likely stems from a read error. J is TRBJ2-1 and V is TRBV7-2, with D possibly being TRBD2 (7 bases). CDR3 length: 14 residues. Trimming stripped 5 bases from V and 7 bases from J, with 15 bases between. Germline V gene data show CDR1 as SGHTA and CDR2 as FQGNSA. The CDR3 DNA reads TGTGCCAGCAGCAGGACTAGAGGGGGTAATGAGCAGTTCCTC. Protein product: CASSRTRGGNEQFL.

The table lists this clonotype with a few counts. This CDR3 is CASSSHGNTGELFF. CDR3 bases: TGTGCCAGTAGTAGCCACGGGAACACCGGGGAGCTGTTTTTT. The chain joins TRBV19 to TRBJ2-2; D is ambiguous. This CDR3 is 14 amino acids long. Germline lookup yields CDR1 LNHDA and CDR2 SQIVND (reference sequence). Deletions cut 4 bases from V and 1 base from J, with 7 bases between.

At least ten counts were recorded for this clonotype. The gene calls are TRBV7-2 and TRBJ2-2, with D unresolved. Germline V gene lookup returns CDR1 SGHTA and CDR2 FQGNSA. Trimming removed 2 bases from V and 0 bases from J, with 4 bases in between. This CDR3 has 14 residues. CDR3 loop: CASSLMANTGELFF. In DNA, the CDR3 is TGTGCCAGCAGCTTAATGGCGAACACCGGGGAGCTGTTTTTT.

This rearrangement joins TRBV5-4 to TRBJ2-3, with D hard to call. This CDR3 has 16 residues. Germline lookup yields CDR1 SGHNT and CDR2 YYREEE (reference sequence). The germline V and J ends were trimmed by 4 bases and 7 bases, with 22 bases remaining between them. CDR3: CASSNPRVLRGNTQYF. In nucleotides, the CDR3 is TGTGCCAGCAGCAACCCTAGGGTGCTGCGTGGGAATACGCAGTATTTT.

This clonotype was observed a handful of times. The CDR3 DNA is TGTGCCAGCAGCACACGACCGGGACAGGGAGGAACAGATACGCAGTATTTT. Protein: CASSTRPGQGGTDTQYF. This chain links TRBV5-4 with TRBJ2-3; 9 bases fit TRBD1. Germline V CDR1 and CDR2: SGHNT, YYREEE (reference sequence). CDR3 size: 17 residues. The junction had 12 bases not matched to a gene; V was cut back by 4 bases and J by 3 bases.

This chain joins TRBV5-4 and TRBJ2-3; no definite D call. The V and J ends lost 3 bases and 11 bases respectively, with 10 bases between them. This CDR3 is built from 11 residues. Germline values: CDR1 SGHNT, CDR2 YYREEE (reference sequence). The CDR3 loop reads CASSSPWGQYF. CDR3 DNA sequence: TGTGCCAGCAGCTCCCCGTGGGGGCAGTATTTT.

This sequence joins TRBV12-5 and TRBJ1-5; unclear D gene. This CDR3 is built from 12 residues. In germline, CDR1 is LGHNT, CDR2 FRNRAP. V lost 6 bases and J lost 8, with 11 bases in between. CDR3 nucleotide sequence: TGTGCTAGTGGAGGTTCCCCGGAGCCCCAGCATTTT. Protein sequence: CASGGSPEPQHF.

This clonotype was counted a few times. The CDR3 sequence is CASSLKLGTGSYEQYF. The CDR3 bases are TGTGCCAGCAGCTTGAAGTTGGGGACAGGATCCTACGAGCAGTACTTC. The rearrangement uses TRBV5-6 and TRBJ2-7, with 8 bases lining up with TRBD1. The CDR3 runs 16 residues. Germline V lookup: CDR1 SGHDT, CDR2 YYEEEE. After removal of 1 base from V and 1 base from J, the junction contained 7 bases not matched to a gene.